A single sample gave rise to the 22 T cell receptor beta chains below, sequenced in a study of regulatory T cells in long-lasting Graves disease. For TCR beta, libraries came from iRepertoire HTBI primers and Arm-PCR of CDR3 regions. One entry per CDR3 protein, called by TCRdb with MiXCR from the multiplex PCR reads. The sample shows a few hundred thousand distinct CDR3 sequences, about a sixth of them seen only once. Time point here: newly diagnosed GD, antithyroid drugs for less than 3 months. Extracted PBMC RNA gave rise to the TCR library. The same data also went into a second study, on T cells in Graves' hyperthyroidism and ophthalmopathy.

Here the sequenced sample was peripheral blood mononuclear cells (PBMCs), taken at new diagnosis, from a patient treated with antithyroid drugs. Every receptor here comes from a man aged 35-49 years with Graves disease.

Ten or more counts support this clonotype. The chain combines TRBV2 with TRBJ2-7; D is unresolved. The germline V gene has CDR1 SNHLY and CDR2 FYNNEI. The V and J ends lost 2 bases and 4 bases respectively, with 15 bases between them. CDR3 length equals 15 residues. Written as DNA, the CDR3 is TGTGCCAGCAGTGAACTCGGTGGCGAAACATACGAGCAGTACTTC. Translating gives CASSELGGETYEQYF.

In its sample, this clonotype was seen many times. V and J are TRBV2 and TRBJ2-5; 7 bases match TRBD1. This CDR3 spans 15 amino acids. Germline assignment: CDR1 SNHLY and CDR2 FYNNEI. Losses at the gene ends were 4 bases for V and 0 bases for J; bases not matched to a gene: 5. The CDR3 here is CASSVNRGNQETQYF. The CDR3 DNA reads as TGTGCCAGCAGTGTTAACAGGGGTAACCAAGAGACCCAGTACTTC. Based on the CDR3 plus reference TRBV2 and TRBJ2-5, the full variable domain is EPEVTQTPSHQVTQMGQEVILRCVPISNHLYFYWYRQILGQKVEFLVSFYNNEISEKSEIFDDQFSVERPDGSNFTLKIRSTKLEDSAMYFCASSVNRGNQETQYFGPGTRLLVL.

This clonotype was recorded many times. CDR3 sequence reads: CASSWYYEQYF. The DNA of the CDR3 is TGTGCCAGCAGCTGGTATTACGAGCAGTACTTC. The J gene is TRBJ2-7, the V gene TRBV11-2; D not certain. The CDR3 runs to 11 residues. Germline V CDR1 and CDR2: SGHAT, FQNNGV. V lost 4 bases and J lost 4, with 5 bases in between.

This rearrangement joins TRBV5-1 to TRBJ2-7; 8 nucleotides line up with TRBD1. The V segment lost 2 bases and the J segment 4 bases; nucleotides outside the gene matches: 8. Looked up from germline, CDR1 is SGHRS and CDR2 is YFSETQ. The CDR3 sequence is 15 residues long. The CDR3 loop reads CASSLDWTGRYEQYF. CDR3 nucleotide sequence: TGCGCCAGCAGCTTAGACTGGACAGGGCGATACGAGCAGTACTTC.

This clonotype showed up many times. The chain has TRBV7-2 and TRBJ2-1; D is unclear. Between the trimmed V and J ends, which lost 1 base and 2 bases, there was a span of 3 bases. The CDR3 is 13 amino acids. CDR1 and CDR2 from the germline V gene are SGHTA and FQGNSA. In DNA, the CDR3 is TGTGCCAGCAGCTTAGGGACCTACAATGAGCAGTTCTTC. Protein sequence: CASSLGTYNEQFF. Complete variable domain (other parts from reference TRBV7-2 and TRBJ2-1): GAGVSQSPSNKVTEKGKDVELRCDPISGHTALYWYRQSLGQGLEFLIYFQGNSAPDKSGLPSDRFSAERTGGSVSTLTIQRTQQEDSAVYLCASSLGTYNEQFFGPGTRLTVL.

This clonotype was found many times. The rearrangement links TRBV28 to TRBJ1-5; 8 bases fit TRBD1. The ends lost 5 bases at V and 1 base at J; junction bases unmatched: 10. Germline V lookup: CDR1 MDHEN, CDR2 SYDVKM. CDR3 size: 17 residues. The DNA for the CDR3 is TGTGCCAGCAGTCTCCCCAGGGGGCCCTTCAGCAATCAGCCCCAGCATTTT. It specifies CASSLPRGPFSNQPQHF.

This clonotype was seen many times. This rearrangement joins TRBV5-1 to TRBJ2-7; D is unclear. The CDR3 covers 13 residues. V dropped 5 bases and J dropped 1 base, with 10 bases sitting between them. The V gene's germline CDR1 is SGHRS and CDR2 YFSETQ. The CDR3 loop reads CASSAGNSYEQYF. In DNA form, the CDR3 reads TGCGCCAGCAGTGCAGGAAATTCCTACGAGCAGTACTTC.

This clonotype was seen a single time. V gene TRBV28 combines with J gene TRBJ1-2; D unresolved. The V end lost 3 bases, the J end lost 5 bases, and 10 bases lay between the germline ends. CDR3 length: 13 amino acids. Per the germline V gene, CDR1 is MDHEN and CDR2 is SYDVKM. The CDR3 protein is CASSFGGGYGYTF. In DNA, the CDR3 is TGTGCCAGCAGTTTTGGAGGAGGGTATGGCTACACCTTC.

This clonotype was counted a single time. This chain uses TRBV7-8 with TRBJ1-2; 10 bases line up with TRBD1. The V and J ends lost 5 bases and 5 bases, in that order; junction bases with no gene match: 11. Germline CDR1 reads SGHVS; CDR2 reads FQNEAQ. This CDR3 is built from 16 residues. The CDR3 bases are TGTGCCAGCAGCCCCGACGGACAGGGGGTTACTTATGGCTACACCTTC. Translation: CASSPDGQGVTYGYTF. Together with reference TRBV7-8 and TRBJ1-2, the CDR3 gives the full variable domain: GAGVSQSPRYKVAKRGQDVALRCDPISGHVSLFWYQQALGQGPEFLTYFQNEAQLDKSGLPSDRFFAERPEGSVSTLKIQRTQQEDSAVYLCASSPDGQGVTYGYTFGSGTRLTVV.

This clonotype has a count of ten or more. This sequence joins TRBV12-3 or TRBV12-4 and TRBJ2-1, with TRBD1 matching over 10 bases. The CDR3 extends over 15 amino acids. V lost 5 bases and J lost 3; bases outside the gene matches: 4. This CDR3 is CASSPRTGGYNEQFF. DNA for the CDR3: TGTGCCAGCAGTCCACGGACAGGGGGCTACAATGAGCAGTTCTTC.

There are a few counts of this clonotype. This CDR3 is CASSGNNQPQHF. DNA of the CDR3: TGTGCCAGCAGCGGCAACAATCAGCCCCAGCATTTT. The J gene is TRBJ1-5, the V gene TRBV4-2; unclear D gene. Trimming took off 5 bases at V and 3 bases at J, with 5 bases between the two ends. Per the germline V gene, CDR1 is LGHNA and CDR2 is YNFKEQ. The CDR3 is 12 residues long.

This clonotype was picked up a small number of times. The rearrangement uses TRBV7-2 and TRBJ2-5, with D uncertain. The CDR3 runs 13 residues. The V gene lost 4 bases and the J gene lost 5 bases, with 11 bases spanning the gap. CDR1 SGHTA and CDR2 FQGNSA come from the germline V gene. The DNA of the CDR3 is TGTGCCAGCAGCTACGGGTGGTGGGAGACCCAGTACTTC. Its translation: CASSYGWWETQYF.

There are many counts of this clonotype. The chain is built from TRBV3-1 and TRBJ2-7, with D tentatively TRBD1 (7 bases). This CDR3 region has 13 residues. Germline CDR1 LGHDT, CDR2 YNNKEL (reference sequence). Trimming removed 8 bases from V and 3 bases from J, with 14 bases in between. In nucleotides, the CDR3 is TGTGCCAGCGTCCAGGGGGGAAGCTACGAGCAGTACTTC. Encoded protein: CASVQGGSYEQYF.

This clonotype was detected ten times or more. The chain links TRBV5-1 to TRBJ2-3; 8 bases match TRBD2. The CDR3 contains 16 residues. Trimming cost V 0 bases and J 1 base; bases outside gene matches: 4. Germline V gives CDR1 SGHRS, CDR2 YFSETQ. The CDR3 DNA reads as TGCGCCAGCAGCTTGGTAAAGACTAGCGGCACAGATACGCAGTATTTT. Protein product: CASSLVKTSGTDTQYF.

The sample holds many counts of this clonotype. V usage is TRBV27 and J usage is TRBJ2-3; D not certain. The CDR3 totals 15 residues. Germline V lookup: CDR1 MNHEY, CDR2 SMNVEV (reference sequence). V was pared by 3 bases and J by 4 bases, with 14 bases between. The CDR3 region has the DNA TGTGCCAGCAGTTTTAGGATAGCAGTCGCAGATACGCAGTATTTT. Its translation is CASSFRIAVADTQYF.

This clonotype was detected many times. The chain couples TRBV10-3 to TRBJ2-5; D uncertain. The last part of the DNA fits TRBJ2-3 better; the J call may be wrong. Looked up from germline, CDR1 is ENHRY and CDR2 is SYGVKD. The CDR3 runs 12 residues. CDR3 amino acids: CAISETSSTQYF. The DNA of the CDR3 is TGTGCCATCAGCGAGACTTCTAGTACGCAGTATTTT.

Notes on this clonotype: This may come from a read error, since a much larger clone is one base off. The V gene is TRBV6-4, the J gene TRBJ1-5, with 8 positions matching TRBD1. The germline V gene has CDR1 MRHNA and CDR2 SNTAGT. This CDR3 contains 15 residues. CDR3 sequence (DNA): TGTGCCATCAGTCGGGACAGGATGGGGAATCAGCCCCAGCATTTT. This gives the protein CAISRDRMGNQPQHF.

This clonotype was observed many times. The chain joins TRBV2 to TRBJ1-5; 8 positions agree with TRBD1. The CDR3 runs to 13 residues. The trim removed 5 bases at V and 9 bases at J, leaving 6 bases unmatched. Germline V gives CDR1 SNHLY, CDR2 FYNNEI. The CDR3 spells CASSPDRDLPQHF. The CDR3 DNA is TGTGCCAGCAGTCCGGACAGGGACCTGCCCCAGCATTTT.

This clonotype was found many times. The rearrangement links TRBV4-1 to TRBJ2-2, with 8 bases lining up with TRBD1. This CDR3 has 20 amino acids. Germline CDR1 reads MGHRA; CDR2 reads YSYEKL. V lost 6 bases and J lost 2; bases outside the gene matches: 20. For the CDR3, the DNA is TGCGCCAGCAGACCCCGGGACAGGAGGGCAGGGTCCGATAACACCGGGGAGCTGTTTTTT. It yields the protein CASRPRDRRAGSDNTGELFF.

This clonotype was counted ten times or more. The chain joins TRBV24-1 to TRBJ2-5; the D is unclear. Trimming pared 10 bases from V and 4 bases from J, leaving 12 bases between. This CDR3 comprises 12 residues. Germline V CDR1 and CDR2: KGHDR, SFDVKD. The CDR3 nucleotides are TGTGCCACTGCAGGTTTTGGAGAGACCCAGTACTTC. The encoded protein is CATAGFGETQYF.

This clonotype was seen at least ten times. The CDR3 DNA sequence: TGCGCCAGCAGCCCAATAGGGCTCTCCTACGAGCAGTACTTC. Translation gives CASSPIGLSYEQYF. The J gene is TRBJ2-7, the V gene TRBV4-1; D not certain. Trimming stripped 4 bases from V and 0 bases from J, with 10 bases between. Germline CDR1 is MGHRA and CDR2 is YSYEKL. The CDR3 has 14 amino acids.

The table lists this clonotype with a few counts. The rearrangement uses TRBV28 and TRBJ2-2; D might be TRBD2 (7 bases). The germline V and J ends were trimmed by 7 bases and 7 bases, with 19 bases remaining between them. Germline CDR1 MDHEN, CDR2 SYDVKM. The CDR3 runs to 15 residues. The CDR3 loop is CASTPGRGGSGELFF. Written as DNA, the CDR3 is TGTGCCAGCACTCCCGGCAGGGGCGGGAGCGGGGAGCTGTTTTTT.